Only a few counts were recorded for the clone carrying this T cell receptor (beta chain). The entry originates in a study of early T cells in non-severe SARS-CoV-2 infection. One entry per CDR3 protein results from TCRdb running MiXCR on the 5' RACE reads. The top ten hold about 9.3% of the sample, which has roughly 57,000 distinct CDR3 sequences, roughly an eighth seen once. Trimming removed 7 bases from V and 4 bases from J, with 16 bases in between. The CDR3 spans 14 residues. CDR1 and CDR2 from the germline V gene are MNHNS and SASEGT. The TCR sequence derives from an adult who was a healthcare worker with PCR-confirmed SARS-CoV-2 infection or an uninfected control (not recorded which). The chain has TRBV6-1 and TRBJ1-2; D gene ambiguous. The sequenced sample was whole blood, obtained at baseline. Here the CDR3 DNA reads TGTGCCAGCACCCAGATAAATGTCTTCTATGGCTACACCTTC. Amino acid sequence: CASTQINVFYGYTF.